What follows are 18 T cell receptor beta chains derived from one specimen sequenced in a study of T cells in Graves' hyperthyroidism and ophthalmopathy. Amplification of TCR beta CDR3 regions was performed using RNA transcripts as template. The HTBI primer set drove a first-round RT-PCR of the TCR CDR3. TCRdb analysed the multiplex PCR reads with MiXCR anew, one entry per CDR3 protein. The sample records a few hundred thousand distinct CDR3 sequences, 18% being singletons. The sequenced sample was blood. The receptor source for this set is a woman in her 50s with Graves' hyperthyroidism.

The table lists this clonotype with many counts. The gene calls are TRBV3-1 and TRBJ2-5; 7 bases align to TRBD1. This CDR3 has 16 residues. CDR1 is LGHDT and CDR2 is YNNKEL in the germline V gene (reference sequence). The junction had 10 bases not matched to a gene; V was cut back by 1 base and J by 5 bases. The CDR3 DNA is TGTGCCAGCAGCCAAGGGGTCGGGACAGCGGAGGAGACCCAGTACTTC. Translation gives CASSQGVGTAEETQYF.

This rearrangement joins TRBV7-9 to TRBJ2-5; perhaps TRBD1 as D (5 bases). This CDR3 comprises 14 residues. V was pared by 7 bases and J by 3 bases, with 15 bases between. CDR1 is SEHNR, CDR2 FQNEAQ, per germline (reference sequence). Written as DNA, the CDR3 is TGTGCCAGCAATCAGGTGACAGAGGAAGAGACCCAGTACTTC. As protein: CASNQVTEEETQYF.

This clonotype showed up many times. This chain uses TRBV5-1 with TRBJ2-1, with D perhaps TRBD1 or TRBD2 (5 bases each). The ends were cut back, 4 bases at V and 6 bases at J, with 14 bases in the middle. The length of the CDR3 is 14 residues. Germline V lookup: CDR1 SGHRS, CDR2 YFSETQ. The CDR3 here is CASSPGTVVNEQFF. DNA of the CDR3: TGCGCCAGCAGCCCCGGGACGGTGGTCAATGAGCAGTTCTTC.

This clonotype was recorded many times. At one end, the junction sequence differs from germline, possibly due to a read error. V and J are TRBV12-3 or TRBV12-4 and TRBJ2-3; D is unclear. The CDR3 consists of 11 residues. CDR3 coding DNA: TGTGCCAGCAGCTTAGGAGATACGCAGTATTTT. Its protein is CASSLGDTQYF.

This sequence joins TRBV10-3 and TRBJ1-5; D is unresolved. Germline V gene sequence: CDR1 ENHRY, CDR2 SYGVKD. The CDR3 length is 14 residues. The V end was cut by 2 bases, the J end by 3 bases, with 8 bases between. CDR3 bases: TGTGCCATCAGTGAGGGGTTGAACAATCAGCCCCAGCATTTT. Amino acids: CAISEGLNNQPQHF.

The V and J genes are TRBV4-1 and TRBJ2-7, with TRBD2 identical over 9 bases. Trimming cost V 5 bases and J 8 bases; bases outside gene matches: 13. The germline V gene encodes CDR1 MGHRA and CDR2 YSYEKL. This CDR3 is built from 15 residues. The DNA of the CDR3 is TGCGCCAGCAGCAAATCGGGACTAGCTCCCGACAAGCAGTACTTC. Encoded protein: CASSKSGLAPDKQYF.

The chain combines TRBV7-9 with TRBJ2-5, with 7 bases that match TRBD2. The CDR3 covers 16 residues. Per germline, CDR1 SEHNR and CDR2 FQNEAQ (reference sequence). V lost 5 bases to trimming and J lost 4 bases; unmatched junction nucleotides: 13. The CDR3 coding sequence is TGTGCCAGCAGCCAAAGCGGGGCTATGGACCCAGAGACCCAGTACTTC. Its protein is CASSQSGAMDPETQYF.

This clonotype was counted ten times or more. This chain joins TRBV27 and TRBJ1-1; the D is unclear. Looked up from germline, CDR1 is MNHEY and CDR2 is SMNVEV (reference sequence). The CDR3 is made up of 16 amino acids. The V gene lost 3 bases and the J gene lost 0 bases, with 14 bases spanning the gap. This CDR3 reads CASSLFTSNMNTEAFF. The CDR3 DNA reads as TGTGCCAGCAGTTTGTTTACATCTAACATGAACACTGAAGCTTTCTTT.

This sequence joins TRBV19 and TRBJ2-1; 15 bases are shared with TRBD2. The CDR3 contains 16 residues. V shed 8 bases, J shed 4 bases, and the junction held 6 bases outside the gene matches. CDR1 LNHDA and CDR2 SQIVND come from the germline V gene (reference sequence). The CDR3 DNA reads TGTGCCAGTGCGGGACTAGCGGGGGGCAAATACAATGAGCAGTTCTTC. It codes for CASAGLAGGKYNEQFF.

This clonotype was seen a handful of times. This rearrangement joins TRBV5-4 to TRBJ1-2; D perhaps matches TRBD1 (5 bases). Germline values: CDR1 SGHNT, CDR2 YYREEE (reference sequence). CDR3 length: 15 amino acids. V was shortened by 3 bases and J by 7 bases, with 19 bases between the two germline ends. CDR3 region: CASSSPRFRESGYTF. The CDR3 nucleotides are TGTGCCAGCAGCTCTCCCCGGTTCAGGGAGAGTGGCTACACCTTC.

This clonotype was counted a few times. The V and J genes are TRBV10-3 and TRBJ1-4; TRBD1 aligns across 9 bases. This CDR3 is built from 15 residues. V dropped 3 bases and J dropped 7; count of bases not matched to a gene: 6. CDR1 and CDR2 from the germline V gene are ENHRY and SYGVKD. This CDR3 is CAISDKQGAGEKLFF. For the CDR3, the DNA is TGTGCCATCAGTGATAAACAGGGGGCTGGTGAAAAACTGTTTTTT.

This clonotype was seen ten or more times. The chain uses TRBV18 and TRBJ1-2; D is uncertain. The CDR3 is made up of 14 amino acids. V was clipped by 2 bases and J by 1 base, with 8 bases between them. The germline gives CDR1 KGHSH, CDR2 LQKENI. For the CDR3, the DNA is TGTGCCAGCTCACCAGTCCAGGTTAACTATGGCTACACCTTC. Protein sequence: CASSPVQVNYGYTF.

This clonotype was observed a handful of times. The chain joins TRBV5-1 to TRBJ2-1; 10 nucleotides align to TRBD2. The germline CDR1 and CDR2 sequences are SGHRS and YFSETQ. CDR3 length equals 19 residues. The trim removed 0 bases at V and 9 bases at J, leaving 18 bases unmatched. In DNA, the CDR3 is TGCGCCAGCAGCTTGGAAAGATCTAGCGGGAGCTTGGCTTCGGGTGAGCAGTTCTTC. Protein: CASSLERSSGSLASGEQFF.

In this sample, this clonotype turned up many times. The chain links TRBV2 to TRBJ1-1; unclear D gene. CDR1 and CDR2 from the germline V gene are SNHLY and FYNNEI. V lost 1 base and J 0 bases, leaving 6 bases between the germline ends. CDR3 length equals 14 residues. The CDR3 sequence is CASSEEALNTEAFF. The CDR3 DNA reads TGTGCCAGCAGTGAAGAGGCCCTGAACACTGAAGCTTTCTTT.

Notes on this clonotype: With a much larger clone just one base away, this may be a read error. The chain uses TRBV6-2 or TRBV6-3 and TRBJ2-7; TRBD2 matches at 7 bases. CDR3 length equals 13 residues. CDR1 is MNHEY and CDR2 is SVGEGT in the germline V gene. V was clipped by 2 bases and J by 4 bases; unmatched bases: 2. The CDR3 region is CASSYDGGYEQYF. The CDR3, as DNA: TGTGCCAGCAGTTACGACGGGGGGTACGAGCAGTACTTC.

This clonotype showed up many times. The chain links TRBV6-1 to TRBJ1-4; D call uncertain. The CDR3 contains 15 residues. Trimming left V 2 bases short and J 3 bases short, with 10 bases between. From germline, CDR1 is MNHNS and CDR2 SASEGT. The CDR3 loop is CASSEFSASNEKLFF. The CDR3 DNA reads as TGTGCCAGCAGTGAATTTAGTGCTTCTAATGAAAAACTGTTTTTT.

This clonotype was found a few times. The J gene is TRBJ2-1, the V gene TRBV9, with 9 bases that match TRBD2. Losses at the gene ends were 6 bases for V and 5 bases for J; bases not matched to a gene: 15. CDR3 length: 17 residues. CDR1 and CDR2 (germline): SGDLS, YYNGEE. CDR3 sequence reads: CASTKGATAGGNNEQFF. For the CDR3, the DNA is TGTGCCAGCACCAAGGGGGCCACCGCGGGGGGGAACAATGAGCAGTTCTTC.

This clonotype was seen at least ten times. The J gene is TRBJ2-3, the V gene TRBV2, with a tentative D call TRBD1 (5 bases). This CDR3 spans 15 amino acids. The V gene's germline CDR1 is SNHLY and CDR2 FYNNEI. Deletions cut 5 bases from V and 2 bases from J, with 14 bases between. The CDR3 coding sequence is TGTGCCAGCAGTCCCTCGCTAGGGGCCACAGATACGCAGTATTTT. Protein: CASSPSLGATDTQYF.